Given below is one TCR beta chain in context. Its antigen is unknown. Qualities for individual bases were not recorded, and no much larger clone is one base off. Healthy HIV-negative adults with no recently reported acute infections or vaccinations were included as donors. Every donor was a Caucasian adult residing in Nashville, Tennessee, USA. The CD8 memory samples were a combination of magnetically selected CD45RO+ cells and CCR7-negative CD45RA+ effector memory (TemRA) cells. After blood collection by leukapheresis, PBMCs were isolated using Ficoll-Histopaque density gradient centrifugation and then cryopreserved in the vapor phase of liquid nitrogen. Purity and quantity of every magnetically sorted T cell population were checked by analytical flow cytometry. Each sorted fraction had its genomic DNA isolated and then quantified by UV absorbance on a Nanodrop 2000c. This sample was taken from a study of shared clonotypes between healthy human individuals (dated by TCRdb to 2020 to 2021). Broadly, across the study: A couple of women and three men aged 18 to 49 years were included in the cohort. For each donor, CD4 naive and CD4 memory were each given three plates, CD8 naive was given two plates, and CD8 memory was given one plate. Blood TCR repertoires of five healthy adults were deeply sequenced to estimate repertoire size and the extent of clonotype sharing between individuals. To increase sequencing depth and limit assay-specific biases, different laboratories used diverse techniques to prepare libraries and sequence TCR repertoires. Between about 0.85 and 9.5 billion PBMCs per donor were obtained by leukapheresis. The research as a whole found: Pairwise subsampling led to the expectation that sequencing depth would affect the degree of clonotype sharing among donors. Clonotypes shared by all four sorted-subset donors showed higher generation probabilities than non-shared clonotypes. Estimated clonotype richness was generally larger for naive than for memory subsets. Incomplete sequencing was indicated by rarefaction of sorted-subset datasets, despite the large sequencing depth. Because the study included only a small number of donors, the genetic and exposure-history diversity represented was limited. Sampling was restricted to blood, and TCR repertoires in tissue are likely to differ from TCR repertoires in blood. Sharing across a handful of donors was observed for approximately 5% of naive CD4, less than 4% of naive CD8, over 2% of memory CD4, and about 0.4% of memory CD8 clonotypes.

The germline V end is reduced by 4 bases and the J end by 3 bases; junction bases left unmatched: 14. The germline V gene gives CDR1 as SGHAT and CDR2 as FQNNGV. The CDR3 sequence holds 17 residues, the cysteine and phenylalanine included. Left in the record is the CDR3 DNA by itself, 51 bases read in frame from the first base. TCR CDR3 regions were amplified from genomic DNA by multiplex PCR using the deep immunoSEQ assay. Extracted genomic DNA from each cell subset was spread evenly across all wells of several immunoSEQ 96-well plates, with each plate serving as a replicate. For sorted subsets, about 200 ng genomic DNA, equal to tens of thousands of T cell genomes, was loaded into each replicate PCR. Purified libraries were measured with a Qubit 3.0 fluorometer, size-checked on a Bioanalyzer 2100, and measured again with the KAPA Library Quantification kit. Every immunoSEQ 96-well plate was sequenced on a dedicated single-read 150-cycle Illumina NextSeq 550 flow cell. Per the original workflow: The immunoSEQ output contained only junctional sequences without quality scores, so filtering could not match that applied to full-length reads. To assign V/J genes and CDR3, sequences were annotated using PyIR, a Python wrapper for IgBLAST v1.9, with IMGT germline references. Reads with weak V/J assignments (E-value above 1e-6), missing CDR3, stop codons, out-of-frame junctions, or ambiguous translated residues were removed. V3J clonotypes were defined as sequences sharing an identical inferred V gene, J gene, and CDR3 amino acid sequence. The percentage overlap between two repertoires was calculated by dividing the number of shared unique clonotypes by the size of the smaller repertoire. Repertoire richness was assessed with RTK rarefaction, the Chao1 estimator, and Recon v2.1 estimates of unobserved clonotypes. Generation probabilities were computed with OLGA for all TCRbeta clonotypes obtained by the gDNA method from four donors. The table was pulled from immuneACCESS by TCRdb, which kept in-frame rearrangements only. Such tables lose some clones; where checked, under half of the loss comes from unresolved V genes, and the rest has no known cause. V, J and clone size derive from that table, while D and trimming were established from the DNA sequence. Recorded for this sample are about 380,000 clones; about 96% of them occurred a single time. The leading ten clones occupy around 0.29% of the sample.

Here the chain combines TRBV11-2 and TRBJ1-1, with 7 bases matching TRBD1. This clonotype originated in a young man in good health. Sample: memory CD8+ T cells sorted from blood. Read against the paper, the sample's cell subset or site label means: CD45RO+ cells pooled with CCR7-negative TemRA cells. CDR3 sequence: CASSSVPYRGEDTEAFF. DNA sequence: TGTGCCAGCAGCTCGGTTCCTTACAGGGGCGAGGACACTGAAGCTTTCTTT. Joined to the reference TRBV11-2 and TRBJ1-1 proteins, this CDR3 gives the full variable domain: EAGVAQSPRYKIIEKRQSVAFWCNPISGHATLYWYQQILGQGPKLLIQFQNNGVVDDSQLPKDRFSAERLKGVDSTLKIQPAKLEDSAVYLCASSSVPYRGEDTEAFFGQGTRLTVV.